This entry describes one TCR beta chain. What it binds is not known. The data belong to a study of circulating and synovial CD4+ cells in juvenile arthritis. Measured with immunoSEQ multiplex PCR; TCRdb has only the in-frame clones, and not every one. The sample yields around 3,600 clones, about four fifths seen once. V gave up 5 bases and J gave up 1 base, with 14 bases separating them. The CDR3 sequence is 15 residues long. The germline V gene has CDR1 MNHEY and CDR2 SMNVEV (reference sequence). Whole-study results and caveats: Circulating pathogenic-like lymphocytes shared a substantially higher fraction of CDR3 sequences with synovium than bulk blood. Diversity here was lower than in bulk blood CD4 cells. Bulk blood CD4 samples held at least an order of magnitude more or fewer genomes than CPL.

Donors were patients with active juvenile idiopathic arthritis. The TCR comes from a human donor with juvenile idiopathic arthritis. Sequenced material: CD4+ T cells from synovial fluid. The chain is built from TRBV27 and TRBJ2-5, with D possibly TRBD2 on 5 matching bases. CDR3 sequence (DNA): TGTGCCAGCAGTCCCTCCTGGGGAGTCCAAGAGACCCAGTACTTC. Translation: CASSPSWGVQETQYF.